This entry describes one TCR beta chain. Its antigen specificity is not known. No quality values exist for individual bases; no much larger clone is one base distant. The data were taken from a study of shared clonotypes between healthy human individuals (dated by TCRdb to the early 2020s). For the study in its entirety: The cohort comprised a couple of women and a few men aged 18 to 49 years. For each donor, CD4 naive and CD4 memory were each given three plates, CD8 naive was given two plates, and CD8 memory was given one plate. Each donor's leukapheresis produced roughly between roughly 0.94 and 9.5 billion PBMCs. Different laboratories and diverse techniques were used to prepare libraries and sequence TCR repertoires, to increase sequencing depth and limit assay-specific biases. To estimate repertoire size and how much clonotypes are shared between individuals, the study performed deep sequencing of blood TCR repertoires from a handful of healthy adults. Summary of the overall study and its limitations: Even with the large sequencing depth, rarefaction of the sorted-subset datasets indicated that sequencing was incomplete. Sampling was restricted to blood, and TCR repertoires in tissues likely differ from the TCR repertoires found in blood. Based on pairwise subsampling, the degree of clonotype sharing among donors was expected to be affected by sequencing depth. Across a handful of donors, about 4.5% of naive CD4, approximately 3.5% of naive CD8, 2.3% of memory CD4, and about 0.4% of memory CD8 clonotypes were shared. Clonotypes shared by all four sorted-subset donors showed higher generation probabilities than non-shared clonotypes. Naive subsets generally had larger estimated clonotype richness than memory subsets did. Because the study included only a small number of donors, the genetic and exposure-history diversity represented was limited.

The donors were healthy, HIV-negative adults with no recently reported acute infections or vaccinations. Only Caucasian adults living in Nashville, Tennessee, USA were represented among the donors. CD4+ T cells were enriched through magnetic negative selection, after which naive cells were positively selected on CD45RA and the remaining negative fraction served as the memory subset. After blood collection by leukapheresis, PBMCs were isolated using Ficoll-Histopaque density gradient centrifugation and then cryopreserved in the vapor phase of liquid nitrogen. Analytical flow cytometry was used to check the purity and quantity of each magnetically sorted T cell population. Genomic DNA was isolated from every sorted fraction and measured by UV absorbance on a Nanodrop 2000c. CDR1 and CDR2 were assigned from the germline V gene as MDHEN and SYDVKM. From its cysteine to its phenylalanine, the CDR3 spans 13 amino acids. Only the CDR3 part of the read is kept: 39 bases, read in frame from the first base. The trim is 10 bases for V and 11 bases for J, with a gap of 23 bases between the germline ends.

TCR CDR3 regions were amplified from genomic DNA by multiplex PCR using the deep immunoSEQ assay. Extracted genomic DNA from each cell subset was distributed evenly across all wells of several immunoSEQ 96-well plates, and each plate was treated as a replicate. Each replicate PCR for sorted subsets received roughly 0.2 ug genomic DNA, equal to about 30,000 T cell genomes. Purified libraries were measured with a Qubit 3.0 fluorometer, size-checked on a Bioanalyzer 2100, and measured again with the KAPA Library Quantification kit. Every immunoSEQ 96-well plate was sequenced on a separate single-read 150-cycle Illumina NextSeq 550 flow cell. As for the authors' bioinformatics: The immunoSEQ output contained only junctional sequences without quality scores, so filtering could not match that applied to full-length reads. Sequences were annotated with PyIR, a Python wrapper for IgBLAST v1.9, using IMGT germline references to assign V/J genes and CDR3. Reads were filtered out if the reads had weak V/J assignments (E-value above 1e-6), no CDR3, stop codons, out-of-frame junctions, or ambiguous translated residues. V3J clonotypes were defined by identical inferred V gene, J gene, and CDR3 amino acid sequence. The percentage overlap between two repertoires was calculated by dividing the number of shared unique clonotypes by the size of the smaller repertoire. Three approaches were used to assess repertoire richness: RTK rarefaction, the Chao1 estimator, and Recon v2.1 estimates of unobserved clonotypes. For all TCRbeta clonotypes obtained by the gDNA method from four donors, generation probabilities were computed with OLGA. This is the immuneACCESS table as TCRdb keeps it, with only in-frame sequences that have V and J called. A part of the clones is gone; compared with another copy, unresolved V genes explain less than half, and the rest is unexplained. D and trimming were read from the DNA, whereas the V and J calls and clone size are those reported in that table. Within this sample are around 180,000 clones, with 80% to 95% of them counted one time only. 0.067% of the sample goes to the ten largest clones.

What was sequenced was naive CD4+ T cells sorted from blood. In light of the paper, this sample's cell subset or site label describes: CD45RA+ positively selected. The rearranged chain carries TRBV28 and TRBJ1-1; TRBD1 is possibly the D segment (5 matching bases). The origin of this receptor is a woman aged 25 to 39 in good health. The DNA sequence is given as TGTGCCACCTTCCTCGGGGGTGTATCTCGGGCTTTCTTT. This codes for CATFLGGVSRAFF.